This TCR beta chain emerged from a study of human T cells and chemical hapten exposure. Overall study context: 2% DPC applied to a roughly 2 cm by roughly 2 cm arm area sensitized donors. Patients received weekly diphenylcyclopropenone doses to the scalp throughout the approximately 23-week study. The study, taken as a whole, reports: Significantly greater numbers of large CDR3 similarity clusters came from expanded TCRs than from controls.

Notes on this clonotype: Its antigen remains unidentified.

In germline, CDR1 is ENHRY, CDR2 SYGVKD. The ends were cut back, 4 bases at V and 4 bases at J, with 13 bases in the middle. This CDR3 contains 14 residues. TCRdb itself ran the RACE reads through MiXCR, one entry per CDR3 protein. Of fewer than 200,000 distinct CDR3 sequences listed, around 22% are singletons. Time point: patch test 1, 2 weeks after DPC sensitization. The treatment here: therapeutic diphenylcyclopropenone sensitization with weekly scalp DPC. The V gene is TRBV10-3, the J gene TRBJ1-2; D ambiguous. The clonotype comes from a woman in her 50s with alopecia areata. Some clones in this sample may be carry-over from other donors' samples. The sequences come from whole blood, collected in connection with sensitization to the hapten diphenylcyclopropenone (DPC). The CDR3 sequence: CAISGGLSGYGYTF. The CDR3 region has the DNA TGTGCCATCAGTGGAGGTCTATCAGGCTATGGCTACACCTTC.